These T cell receptor beta chains were read from a single sample in a study of quantifying T cell responses using KT2 cells. TCRdb reanalysed the UMI-ligation and nested PCR reads using MiXCR and keeps one entry per CDR3 protein. The repertoire holds around 56,000 distinct CDR3 sequences, with over 9% as singletons. The sample was PBMCs spiked with cells of the T cell clone KT2. The receptor source for this set is a human donor. Each CDR3 is given with its conserved first and last residue. D genes are given only for firm matches. Clone sizes are given selectively: once, few, many, or a class where the clone is expanded.

d_call	v_call	j_call	clone_size	cdr3_nt	cdr3_aa
TRBD1	TRBV7-2	TRBJ1-1	NA	TGTGCCAGCAGCCCCTGGGGGGGACAGGGTAGAGCTTTCTTT	CASSPWGGQGRAFF
TRBD2	TRBV10-3	TRBJ2-5	many	TGTGCCACCGCGCTTGTTCGGCTAGCGGCGCAAGAGACCCAGTACTTC	CATALVRLAAQETQYF
NA	TRBV21-1	TRBJ1-1	NA	TGTGCCAGCAGCCCCCGACAGGGTTTAGGCACTGAAGCTTTCTTT	CASSPRQGLGTEAFF
NA	TRBV6-5	TRBJ2-7	NA	TGTGCCAGCAGTTACGGGGCAGGGACATCCTACGAGCAGTACTTC	CASSYGAGTSYEQYF
NA	TRBV6-5	TRBJ1-5	once	TGTGCCAGCAGTTACTCCCGGGGACACAATCAGCCCCAGCATTTT	CASSYSRGHNQPQHF
NA	TRBV29-1	TRBJ1-1	many	TGCAGCGTTGTATCCAGCGGGGGGTCGAACACTGAAGCTTTCTTT	CSVVSSGGSNTEAFF
NA	TRBV13	TRBJ2-1	many	TGTGCCAGCAGCTTACTTCGGGGGCCATCCTACAATGAGCAGTTCTTC	CASSLLRGPSYNEQFF
NA	TRBV10-3	TRBJ2-3	NA	TGTGCCATCAGTGCGTTTGCGGAGACTAGCACAGATACGCAGTATTTT	CAISAFAETSTDTQYF
NA	TRBV7-6	TRBJ2-1	many	TGTGCCAGCAGCTTAGAGGGTAGCCCCCTAAGTGAGCAGTTCTTC	CASSLEGSPLSEQFF
NA	TRBV4-2	TRBJ1-3	many	TGTGCCAGCAGCCAAGGTGGTCACTCTGGAAACACCATATATTTT	CASSQGGHSGNTIYF
TRBD1	TRBV29-1	TRBJ1-1	few	TGCAGCGCCGGGGACAGGAACACTGAAGCTTTCTTT	CSAGDRNTEAFF
NA	TRBV27	TRBJ1-4	few	TGTGCCAGCAGTTTGAGAGCCCCCAGCCAAAAACTGTTTTTT	CASSLRAPSQKLFF
NA	TRBV12-3/TRBV12-4	TRBJ1-3	many	TGTGCCAGCAGTTTTTCTCTGGGTGGGGGAAACACCATATATTTT	CASSFSLGGGNTIYF
TRBD1	TRBV11-3	TRBJ2-6	NA	TGTGCCAGCAGCTTAGCAGGGACAGGGGTATCTGGGGCCAACGTCCTGACTTTC	CASSLAGTGVSGANVLTF
TRBD1	TRBV28	TRBJ1-1	NA	TGTGCCAGCAGTTTATTGGACAGGGCGAAAGCTTTCTTT	CASSLLDRAKAFF
TRBD1	TRBV15	TRBJ1-2	NA	TGTGCCACCAGCAGACGTGGACAGGGGCCTAAGATGCGCTACACCTTC	CATSRRGQGPKMRYTF
TRBD1	TRBV29-1	TRBJ2-1	few	TGCAGCGCTTTCCGGGACAGGGGCCATGAGCAGTTCTTC	CSAFRDRGHEQFF
NA	TRBV20-1	TRBJ1-1	few	TGCAGTGCTAGAGAGACGGTAGGCACTGAAGCTTTCTTT	CSARETVGTEAFF
TRBD1	TRBV29-1	TRBJ2-7	many	TGCAGCGTCTGGACAGGGGTGGCGAGAGAGCAGTACTTC	CSVWTGVAREQYF
NA	TRBV20-1	TRBJ2-3	NA	TGCAGTGCTAGGGCCTTTGGGAGGGGGCTCACAGATACGCAGTATTTT	CSARAFGRGLTDTQYF
TRBD1	TRBV20-1	TRBJ2-5	many	TGCAGTGCTCCTAGGACAGGGCAAGAGACCCAGTACTTC	CSAPRTGQETQYF
NA	TRBV21-1	TRBJ2-7	NA	TGTGCCAGCAGCAAAGCGGGGACTAGCGGGAACAACCTCGGGTCTCACGAGCAGTACTTC	CASSKAGTSGNNLGSHEQYF
NA	TRBV12-5	TRBJ1-2	many	TGTGCTAGTGGTTCCTTTGGGGCTGGGGTCTATGGCTACACCTTC	CASGSFGAGVYGYTF
NA	TRBV2	TRBJ1-2	NA	TGTGCCAGCAGATACGCTGGGGGTTTGGGTGGCTACACCTTC	CASRYAGGLGGYTF
NA	TRBV5-1	TRBJ1-6	few	TGCGCCAGCAGCTTCTCCGAGCCGGCCCGCTCACCCCTCCACTTT	CASSFSEPARSPLHF
TRBD2	TRBV11-2	TRBJ2-3	many	TGTGCCAGCAGCTCCCGCGGACTAGCGAACGTTCTTGATACGCAGTATTTT	CASSSRGLANVLDTQYF
NA	TRBV29-1	TRBJ1-3	few	TGCAGCGTCGTGGGAAGGGCCTCTGGAAACACCATATATTTT	CSVVGRASGNTIYF
TRBD2	TRBV27	TRBJ2-1	NA	TGTGCCAGCACCCAACTAGCGGGGGTGGGTGAGCAGTTCTTC	CASTQLAGVGEQFF
NA	TRBV2	TRBJ1-1	NA	TGTGCCAGCAGTGTGAGGGGGAACACTGAAGCTTTCTTT	CASSVRGNTEAFF
TRBD1	TRBV3-1	TRBJ1-1	few	TGTGCCAGCAGCCCGGTTTTGGGAACAGGGGGCATAAACACTGAAGCTTTCTTT	CASSPVLGTGGINTEAFF
NA	TRBV27	TRBJ2-7	few	TGTGCCAGCAGTTCACCAAGCTCCTACGAGCAGTACTTC	CASSSPSSYEQYF
NA	TRBV4-1	TRBJ1-2	few	TGCGCCAGCAGCCAACTGACATCCGACTATGGCTACACCTTC	CASSQLTSDYGYTF
TRBD2	TRBV2	TRBJ2-1	medium-sized	TGTGCCTCGCTAGCGGACACCTACAATGAGCAGTTCTTC	CASLADTYNEQFF
NA	TRBV4-2	TRBJ2-5	many	TGTGCCAGCAGCCAAGATCTTGGAGGGACCCAGTACTTC	CASSQDLGGTQYF
TRBD1	TRBV7-9	TRBJ1-1	NA	TGTGCCAGCAGCCCTGGCAGGGGGTCCGGGAACACTGAAGCTTTCTTT	CASSPGRGSGNTEAFF
NA	TRBV20-1	TRBJ2-7	few	TGCAGTGCTCTTTGGACGGCTTCTACCTACGAGCAGTACTTC	CSALWTASTYEQYF
NA	TRBV4-2	TRBJ1-5	few	TGTGCCAGCAGCCAAAGAGAGAATCAGCCCCAGCATTTT	CASSQRENQPQHF
TRBD2	TRBV7-2	TRBJ2-1	many	TGTGCCAGCAGCGGGAGGACTAGGGAAGAGCAGTTCTTC	CASSGRTREEQFF
NA	TRBV29-1	TRBJ1-1	many	TGCAGCGTTGAAGACTCATGGACAGATTCTGAAGCTTTCTTT	CSVEDSWTDSEAFF
NA	TRBV7-3	TRBJ2-1	few	TGTGCCAGCAGCTTCTATACCACGGGTAGGGATGAGCAGTTCTTC	CASSFYTTGRDEQFF
NA	TRBV20-1	TRBJ1-1	many	TGCAGTGCTAGTCCCCGGGGAGATGAAGCTTTCTTT	CSASPRGDEAFF
TRBD1	TRBV29-1	TRBJ2-4	NA	TGCAGCGTAGACGACAGGGAAAACATTCAGTACTTC	CSVDDRENIQYF
NA	TRBV2	TRBJ2-1	NA	TGTGCCAGCAGTGAATCATGGGGCCGGAATGAGCAGTTCTTC	CASSESWGRNEQFF
NA	TRBV20-1	TRBJ2-3	many	TGCAGCCCCACTGTTGGACGCATCGCAGATACGCAGTATTTT	CSPTVGRIADTQYF
TRBD1	TRBV29-1	TRBJ1-1	NA	TGCAGCGCCCGTGGACAGGAGCTATTTGAAGCTTTCTTT	CSARGQELFEAFF
NA	TRBV6-5	TRBJ1-1	many	TGTGCCAGCAGTTACTTGGGGGGTAGGACTGAAGCTTTCTTT	CASSYLGGRTEAFF
TRBD1	TRBV15	TRBJ2-1	few	TGTGCCACCAGCAGAAATACCGGGACAGGGGGCTATGAGCAGTTCTTC	CATSRNTGTGGYEQFF
NA	TRBV5-6	TRBJ1-1	NA	TGTGCCAGCAGCCGGACGATCCCCCACACTGAAGCTTTCTTT	CASSRTIPHTEAFF
TRBD1	TRBV7-9	TRBJ2-7	NA	TGTGCCAGCAGGCTCCCGGGACAGGGGGCCGAGCAGTACTTC	CASRLPGQGAEQYF
NA	TRBV11-2	TRBJ2-1	many	TGTGCCAGCAGCTTCGTCTTTGGGAATTACAATGAGCAGTTCTTC	CASSFVFGNYNEQFF
NA	TRBV12-3/TRBV12-4	TRBJ2-3	few	TGTGCCAGCACCCTGGAGAGCACAGATACGCAGTATTTT	CASTLESTDTQYF
NA	TRBV2	TRBJ1-2	NA	TGTGCCAGCAGCGAAATACCGGGTTTCAACTATGGCTACACCTTC	CASSEIPGFNYGYTF
NA	TRBV24-1	TRBJ2-7	many	TGTGCCACCAGTGATTCTCGCCGGCGGACCTACGAGCAGTACTTC	CATSDSRRRTYEQYF
TRBD1	TRBV11-2	TRBJ2-1	NA	TGTGCCAGCAGCTTAGGTCACGCAGGGGGAGTTTACAATGAGCAGTTCTTC	CASSLGHAGGVYNEQFF
TRBD2	TRBV20-1	TRBJ2-1	few	TGCAGTGCTAGAGATTCGGGGAGGGACTACAATGAGCAGTTCTTC	CSARDSGRDYNEQFF